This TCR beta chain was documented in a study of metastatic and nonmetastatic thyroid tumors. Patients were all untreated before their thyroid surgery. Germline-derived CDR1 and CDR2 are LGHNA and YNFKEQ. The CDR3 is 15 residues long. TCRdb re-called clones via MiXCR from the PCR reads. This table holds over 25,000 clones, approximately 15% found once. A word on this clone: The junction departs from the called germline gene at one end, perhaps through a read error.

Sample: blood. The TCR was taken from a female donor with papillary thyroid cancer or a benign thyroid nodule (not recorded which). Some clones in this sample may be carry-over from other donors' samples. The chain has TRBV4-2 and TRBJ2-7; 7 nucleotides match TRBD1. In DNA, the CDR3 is TGTGCCATCAGCCCTTGGGACAGCCACCCCTACGAGCAGTACTTC. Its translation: CAISPWDSHPYEQYF.